This T cell receptor (beta chain) was recovered during a study of neoadjuvant nivolumab and ipilimumab in lung cancer. Study summary: Patients got nivolumab 3 mg/kg on days 1, 15 and 29; combination added ipilimumab 1 mg/kg day 1. Study-wide results and caveats: Higher pretherapy blood TCR richness went with higher resected-tumor richness. Only a small number of samples underwent TCR sequencing. Only two of four nivolumab-treated tumors gained richness and clonality by surgery.

V was pared by 6 bases and J by 8 bases, with 9 bases of the junction left unmatched. The CDR3 consists of 15 residues. Germline lookup yields CDR1 MNHNS and CDR2 SASEGT. Notes on this clone: Its target is unknown.

Here immunoSEQ multiplex PCR was the method, and the copy in TCRdb shows in-frame clones only, minus some. The repertoire holds 25,000 or so clones, with more than 80% as singletons. The receptor comes from an adult with non-small cell lung cancer. The chain joins TRBV6-1 to TRBJ2-4; 11 positions agree with TRBD1. The sample was tumor tissue, taken after neoadjuvant nivolumab, alone or with ipilimumab, at or shortly before surgery. CDR3 region: CASSQGGQGDDIQYF. In nucleotides, the CDR3 is TGTGCCAGCAGCCAAGGGGGACAGGGGGACGACATTCAGTACTTC.